This passage covers 7 T cell receptor beta chains from one sample sequenced in a study of response to subunit inactivated influenza vaccine (dated by TCRdb to 2016 to 2018). The library came from RT-PCR. TCRdb lists the instrument as Illumina HiSeq 2500. In-frame beta chains were kept once TCRdb had trimmed the public reads at Q25 with fastp and called clones with MiXCR. One record per CDR3 amino acid sequence lists the most common genes and DNA. This sample lists 550,000 to 600,000 distinct CDR3 sequences; around 11% were detected once. Roughly 10% of the sample belongs to the ten largest clones. The source material was PBMCs from blood, sampled on the day of vaccination. All receptors come from a man aged 50-60 years who received an inactivated influenza vaccine. Donor details come from another sample of the same person, matched by shared clones.

This clonotype was recorded a few times. The chain carries TRBV5-6 and TRBJ2-7, with D unclear. This CDR3 has 13 amino acids. The V end lost 1 base, the J end lost 2 bases, and 7 bases lay between the germline ends. Germline-derived CDR1 and CDR2 are SGHDT and YYEEEE. The CDR3, as DNA: TGTGCCAGCAGCTTGTTAGTTCCCTACGAGCAGTACTTC. Protein product: CASSLLVPYEQYF.

The genes are TRBV20-1 and TRBJ2-7, with D perhaps matching TRBD1 or TRBD2 (5 bases each). This CDR3 has 11 amino acids. Germline values: CDR1 DFQATT, CDR2 SNEGSKA (reference sequence). The chain's CDR3 is CSMQGAYEQYF. The CDR3 region has the DNA TGCAGCATGCAGGGAGCCTACGAGCAGTACTTC.

The V call is TRBV9, the J call TRBJ2-2; 8 bases are shared with TRBD2. Germline values: CDR1 SGDLS, CDR2 YYNGEE. The V and J ends lost 4 bases and 5 bases, in that order; junction bases with no gene match: 7. The CDR3 totals 15 residues. CDR3 bases: TGTGCCAGCAGCCCCGGGGGGGCCAGTACCGGGGAGCTGTTTTTT. It specifies CASSPGGASTGELFF.

This clonotype was found a few times. V is TRBV3-1 and J is TRBJ1-4; unclear D gene. This CDR3 has 13 residues. V lost 5 bases, J lost 6 bases, and 10 bases lay in between. Per germline, CDR1 LGHDT and CDR2 YNNKEL (reference sequence). The CDR3 spells CASSLGLYEKLFF. The CDR3 DNA reads as TGTGCCAGCAGCTTAGGTCTTTATGAAAAACTGTTTTTT.

This clonotype was seen a few times. The V gene is TRBV5-1, the J gene TRBJ2-5; D is unresolved. Trimming removed 1 base at V and 5 bases at J, with 9 bases between. From germline, CDR1 is SGHRS and CDR2 YFSETQ. There are 13 residues in the CDR3. CDR3 protein: CASSLNVGETQYF. DNA of the CDR3: TGCGCCAGCAGCTTGAATGTAGGGGAGACCCAGTACTTC.

This clonotype is a singleton in its sample. The J gene is TRBJ2-2, the V gene TRBV6-2 or TRBV6-3; tentatively, D is TRBD2 (6 bases). The CDR3 runs 18 residues. The V gene's germline CDR1 is MNHEY and CDR2 SVGEGT. Trimming stripped 8 bases from V and 0 bases from J, with 22 bases between. CDR3 amino acids: CASGGPPGLRANTGELFF. The CDR3 DNA reads as TGTGCCAGCGGAGGCCCACCGGGACTCCGGGCGAACACCGGGGAGCTGTTTTTT.

This clonotype was detected only a few times. This chain connects TRBV7-6 to TRBJ2-3; D call uncertain. This CDR3 is 15 amino acids long. Germline CDR1 SGHVS, CDR2 FNYEAQ. V was pared by 5 bases and J by 5 bases, with 17 bases between. DNA for the CDR3: TGTGCCAGCAGCCCAGGTCTCGGAGTTAGAGATACGCAGTATTTT. Its translation is CASSPGLGVRDTQYF.